Listed here are 25 T cell receptor beta chains from one sample, sequenced in a study of regulatory and conventional T cells in breast cancer. Via MiXCR, TCRdb re-called the PCR reads, giving one row per CDR3 protein. The table has approximately 1,500 distinct CDR3 sequences, 55% to 75% seen once; the top ten hold approximately 5.1%. The sequenced sample was regulatory T cells from blood. These receptors all come from a female donor in good health.

The chain combines TRBV20-1 with TRBJ2-1; D may correspond to TRBD1 or TRBD2 (5 bases each). Germline V gene lookup returns CDR1 DFQATT and CDR2 SNEGSKA (reference sequence). There are 12 residues in the CDR3. V was shortened by 5 bases and J by 3 bases, with 8 bases between the two germline ends. CDR3 in amino acids: CSAGGYYNEQFF. CDR3 sequence (DNA): TGCAGTGCTGGGGGTTACTACAATGAGCAGTTCTTC.

The sample holds one count of this clonotype. This chain uses TRBV4-1 with TRBJ2-4, with a tentative D call TRBD1 (5 bases). The germline V gene encodes CDR1 MGHRA and CDR2 YSYEKL. The CDR3 runs 17 residues. V gave up 1 base and J gave up 5 bases, with 18 bases separating them. Here the CDR3 reads CASSQVVSWGAENIQYF. CDR3 sequence (DNA): TGCGCCAGCAGCCAAGTAGTGTCCTGGGGCGCCGAAAACATTCAGTACTTC.

This rearrangement joins TRBV4-2 to TRBJ2-3; D is ambiguous. This CDR3 region has 14 residues. Germline V lookup: CDR1 LGHNA, CDR2 YNFKEQ. Deletions cut 3 bases from V and 6 bases from J, with 13 bases between. The CDR3 nucleotides are TGTGCCAGCAGCCAGGGTTCTGTTTTGGATACGCAGTATTTT. The encoded protein is CASSQGSVLDTQYF.

This sequence joins TRBV6-1 and TRBJ1-1; TRBD1 is a possible D gene (5 bases). V gave up 7 bases and J gave up 3 bases, with 24 bases separating them. The CDR3 has 17 amino acids. Germline CDR1 is MNHNS and CDR2 is SASEGT. This CDR3 is CASIFSGTARRDTEAFF. CDR3 DNA sequence: TGTGCCAGCATTTTCTCTGGGACCGCACGAAGAGACACTGAAGCTTTCTTT.

Written as DNA, the CDR3 is TGTGCCTGGAATAACATACCAGGCCAGCCCCAGCATTTT. Residues: CAWNNIPGQPQHF. The chain uses TRBV30 and TRBJ1-5; D gene ambiguous. The CDR3 runs 13 residues. V was cut by 4 bases and J by 7 bases, with 14 bases left in between. Germline V CDR1 and CDR2: GTSNPN, SVGIG (reference sequence).

The J gene is TRBJ2-1, the V gene TRBV10-3; D unclear. The V and J ends lost 4 bases and 6 bases respectively, with 16 bases between them. The CDR3 length is 15 residues. In germline, CDR1 is ENHRY, CDR2 SYGVKD. CDR3 in amino acids: CAISAATFGGNEQFF. As DNA, the CDR3 is TGTGCCATCAGTGCCGCGACGTTCGGTGGCAATGAGCAGTTCTTC.

This clonotype was picked up a small number of times. J is TRBJ2-7 and V is TRBV6-5, with D possibly TRBD1 on 5 matching bases. Germline lookup yields CDR1 MNHEY and CDR2 SVGAGI. V was clipped by 3 bases and J by 1 base, with 10 bases between them. The CDR3 is made up of 14 amino acids. The CDR3 nucleotides are TGTGCCAGCAGTTATCAGGGTCAATCCTACGAGCAGTACTTC. Translated: CASSYQGQSYEQYF.

This clonotype was seen once. The rearrangement joins TRBV28 to TRBJ1-2, with D hard to call. Germline-derived CDR1 and CDR2 are MDHEN and SYDVKM. This CDR3 comprises 13 residues. V was trimmed by 6 bases and J by 4 bases, leaving 12 bases between them. The CDR3 DNA sequence: TGTGCCAGCAGGGGGTCGGGCACCTATGGCTACACCTTC. Protein: CASRGSGTYGYTF.

V is TRBV6-5 and J is TRBJ2-3, with D hard to call. The germline gives CDR1 MNHEY, CDR2 SVGAGI. V dropped 6 bases and J dropped 3 bases, with 13 bases sitting between them. This CDR3 comprises 14 residues. CDR3: CASRVPEQTDTQYF. CDR3 nucleotide sequence: TGTGCCAGCAGAGTCCCGGAACAGACAGATACGCAGTATTTT.

The gene calls are TRBV4-1 and TRBJ2-1; tentatively, D is TRBD1 or TRBD2 (5 bases each). Germline assignment: CDR1 MGHRA and CDR2 YSYEKL. The CDR3 is 13 amino acids. Trimming removed 1 base at V and 10 bases at J, with 11 bases between. CDR3 nucleotide sequence: TGCGCCAGCAGCCAAGGCGTTCGGGGCGAGCAGTTCTTC. As protein: CASSQGVRGEQFF.

The chain recombines TRBV7-2 with TRBJ2-7, with D possibly being TRBD1 (5 bases). V was shortened by 1 base and J by 2 bases, with 6 bases between the two germline ends. Germline CDR1 reads SGHTA; CDR2 reads FQGNSA. The CDR3 runs to 13 residues. The CDR3 sequence is CASSLEGTYEQYF. Here the CDR3 DNA reads TGTGCCAGCAGCTTAGAGGGGACCTACGAGCAGTACTTC.

CDR3 amino acids: CASSLAGLLNYGYTF. In nucleotides, the CDR3 is TGTGCCAGCAGCTTAGCGGGTTTACTTAACTATGGCTACACCTTC. The V and J genes are TRBV7-2 and TRBJ1-2, with D unresolved. Per germline, CDR1 SGHTA and CDR2 FQGNSA. The ends were cut back, 0 bases at V and 1 base at J, with 9 bases in the middle. The CDR3 runs to 15 residues.

V is TRBV20-1 and J is TRBJ1-6; no clear D gene. In germline, CDR1 is DFQATT, CDR2 SNEGSKA (reference sequence). V was cut by 0 bases and J by 4 bases, with 7 bases left in between. This CDR3 comprises 14 residues. The chain's CDR3 is CSARDLGYNSPLHF. The CDR3 nucleotides are TGCAGTGCTAGAGATTTGGGGTATAATTCACCCCTCCACTTT.

J is TRBJ1-5 and V is TRBV6-2 or TRBV6-3; D gene unclear. The ends were cut back, 7 bases at V and 6 bases at J, with 10 bases in the middle. The CDR3 spans 12 residues. In germline, CDR1 is MNHEY, CDR2 SVGEGT. The CDR3, as DNA: TGTGCCAGCACCCGCGGAGGTCAGCCCCAGCATTTT. Encoded protein: CASTRGGQPQHF.

V gene TRBV12-3 or TRBV12-4 combines with J gene TRBJ2-3, with TRBD1 matching over 9 bases. The V gene end was trimmed by 2 bases and the J gene end by 4 bases; junction bases not matched to a gene: 7. This CDR3 spans 16 amino acids. The CDR3 DNA is TGTGCCAGCAGTTTAAGGGTGGGACAGGGTTCAGATACGCAGTATTTT. This gives the protein CASSLRVGQGSDTQYF.

This clonotype was counted only a few times. J is TRBJ2-7 and V is TRBV7-9; TRBD2 matches at 12 bases. Germline CDR1 and CDR2: SEHNR and FQNEAQ (reference sequence). V gave up 5 bases and J gave up 6 bases; unmatched junction bases: 14. This CDR3 is 17 amino acids long. The CDR3 sequence is CASSRQLAGGPLREQYF. CDR3 nucleotide sequence: TGTGCCAGCAGCCGACAACTAGCGGGGGGACCTTTACGCGAGCAGTACTTC.

The J gene is TRBJ1-5, the V gene TRBV19; D gene unclear. This CDR3 has 14 residues. V was trimmed by 3 bases and J by 3 bases, leaving 9 bases between them. CDR1 and CDR2 from the germline V gene are LNHDA and SQIVND (reference sequence). CDR3 nucleotide sequence: TGTGCCAGTAGTATTCGGGGATTCAATCAGCCCCAGCATTTT. It yields the protein CASSIRGFNQPQHF.

The rearrangement links TRBV5-1 to TRBJ2-7; D may be TRBD1 (5 bases). Trimming removed 2 bases at V and 2 bases at J, with 8 bases between. Germline V gene lookup returns CDR1 SGHRS and CDR2 YFSETQ. The CDR3 covers 13 residues. CDR3 in amino acids: CASSLQAAYEQYF. The DNA for the CDR3 is TGCGCCAGCAGCTTACAGGCCGCCTACGAGCAGTACTTC.

V usage is TRBV29-1 and J usage is TRBJ2-3; D is undetermined. V dropped 5 bases and J dropped 2 bases, with 14 bases sitting between them. The CDR3 covers 14 residues. CDR1 SQVTM and CDR2 ANQGSEA come from the germline V gene. This chain's CDR3 is CSVLGIGFTDTQYF. The CDR3 coding sequence is TGCAGCGTTTTAGGGATAGGTTTCACAGATACGCAGTATTTT.

The J gene is TRBJ2-3, the V gene TRBV7-9, with D unclear. Trimming took off 3 bases at V and 4 bases at J, with 2 bases between the two ends. The CDR3 sequence is 11 residues long. Germline CDR1 reads SEHNR; CDR2 reads FQNEAQ (reference sequence). CDR3 sequence reads: CASSFPDTQYF. The CDR3 coding sequence is TGTGCCAGCAGCTTCCCAGATACGCAGTATTTT.

This clonotype was observed a few times. At one end, the junction sequence differs from germline, possibly due to a read error. The CDR3 sequence: CSVVTGYDQPRHF. The DNA for the CDR3 is TGCAGCGTTGTGACAGGTTACGATCAGCCCCGGCATTTT. The rearrangement uses TRBV29-1 and TRBJ1-5, with D perhaps TRBD1 (6 bases). The CDR3 has 13 residues. The germline CDR1 and CDR2 sequences are SQVTM and ANQGSEA.

J is TRBJ2-1 and V is TRBV11-2, with D hard to call. This CDR3 is 15 amino acids long. In germline, CDR1 is SGHAT, CDR2 FQNNGV. Trimming took off 0 bases at V and 0 bases at J, with 6 bases between the two ends. The CDR3 sequence is CASSLEVSSYNEQFF. For the CDR3, the DNA is TGTGCCAGCAGCTTAGAGGTGAGCTCCTACAATGAGCAGTTCTTC.

As DNA, the CDR3 is TGTGCCAGCAGCCAGGAGACAGGAGGATATGGCTACACCTTC. This gives the protein CASSQETGGYGYTF. This sequence joins TRBV4-2 and TRBJ1-2; weak D call: TRBD1 (6 bases). CDR3 length: 14 amino acids. Trimming shortened V by 3 bases and J by 5 bases, and 13 bases separated the two germline ends. The V gene's germline CDR1 is LGHNA and CDR2 YNFKEQ.

V is TRBV29-1 and J is TRBJ1-1; weak D call: TRBD1 (5 bases). Germline V lookup: CDR1 SQVTM, CDR2 ANQGSEA. The ends were cut back, 2 bases at V and 4 bases at J, with 8 bases in the middle. CDR3 size: 12 residues. The CDR3 loop is CSVESGTTEAFF. CDR3 coding DNA: TGCAGCGTTGAATCGGGGACCACTGAAGCTTTCTTT.

The V call is TRBV5-1, the J call TRBJ2-1; D unresolved. The CDR3 spans 13 residues. V was clipped by 4 bases and J by 7 bases, with 12 bases between them. Germline CDR1 is SGHRS and CDR2 is YFSETQ. The CDR3 coding sequence is TGCGCCAGCAGCATCCGGAAGACAAATGAGCAGTTCTTC. This sequence encodes CASSIRKTNEQFF.